This T cell receptor beta chain came from a study of blood T cells in healthy people across ages. Study-wide results and caveats: Roughly linearly, TCR beta diversity per million T cells fell as age increased.

For this clonotype: Its antigen is undetermined.

Every sample had a minimum of 7 million PBMCs isolated. Sample-barcoded 5' priming and a J-beta primer mix drove a second PCR of roughly 6 to 12 cycles. The template-switch adaptor, which had 12 random nucleotides, put a tag on each cDNA molecule. There were at least 3 million CDR3-containing paired-end reads obtained from each sample. TCRdb re-analysed the 5' RACE reads in MiXCR, keeping a single row per CDR3 protein. The data show around 1,600,000 distinct CDR3 sequences, approximately 43% seen once. CDR3 length: 16 amino acids. The trim removed 1 base at V and 1 base at J, leaving 5 bases unmatched. Germline CDR1 SGHVS, CDR2 FQNEAQ.

The sequenced material came from blood. This sequence was found in a woman in her late teens or twenties in good health. V is TRBV7-8 and J is TRBJ2-3, with TRBD1 identical over 7 bases. The CDR3 DNA follows: TGTGCCAGCAGCTTAGAGTCAGGGGGAGGCACAGATACGCAGTATTTT. It is translated as CASSLESGGGTDTQYF.